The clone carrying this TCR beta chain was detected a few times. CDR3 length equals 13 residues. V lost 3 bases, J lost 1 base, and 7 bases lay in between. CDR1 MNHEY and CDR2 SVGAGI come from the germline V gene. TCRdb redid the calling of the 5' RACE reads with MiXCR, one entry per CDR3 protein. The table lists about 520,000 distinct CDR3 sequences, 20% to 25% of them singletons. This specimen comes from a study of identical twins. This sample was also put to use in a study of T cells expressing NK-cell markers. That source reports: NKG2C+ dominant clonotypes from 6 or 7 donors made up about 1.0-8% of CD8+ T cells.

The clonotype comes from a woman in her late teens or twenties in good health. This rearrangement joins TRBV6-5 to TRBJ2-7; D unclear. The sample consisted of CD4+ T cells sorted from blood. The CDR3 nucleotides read TGTGCCAGCAGTTATAGGTTTTCCTACGAGCAGTACTTC. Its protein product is CASSYRFSYEQYF.